The source of this T cell receptor beta chain is a study of T-cell reconstitution after alpha-beta-depleted transplantation in children. This clonotype was recorded many times. Its antigen is currently unknown. Germline V CDR1 and CDR2: MDHEN, SYDVKM. The CDR3 sequence is 15 residues long. The V and J ends lost 6 bases and 2 bases respectively, with 14 bases between them. Unique molecular identifiers featured in how the TCRbeta library was prepared. TCRdb redid the calling of the PCR reads with MiXCR, one entry per CDR3 protein. The profile covers roughly 490,000 distinct CDR3 sequences, with about 10% appearing a single time and approximately 14% taken by the ten largest. Overall study results and limits: A year post-transplant, T-cell counts and diversity derived mostly from newly produced T cells.

Sequenced here: PBMCs, mostly from graft donor cells, sampled 180 days after TCRalphabeta/CD19-depleted stem cell transplant. The TCR comes from a female patient aged 2-9 years who had a stem cell transplant for aplastic anemia, so the T cells may come from the graft donor. The V and J genes are TRBV28 and TRBJ2-1, with TRBD1 as a possible D gene (5 bases). In nucleotides, the CDR3 is TGTGCCAGCAGCCGGGTCAGGGAAGCCTACAATGAGCAGTTCTTC. This encodes CASSRVREAYNEQFF.